A single sample is the source of the 9 T cell receptor beta chains below, sequenced in a study of T cell changes during pregnancy in multiple sclerosis. The table came from immunoSEQ multiplex PCR; TCRdb's copy has only in-frame clones and leaves some out. The profile shows about 99,000 clones, roughly 92% of them singletons. Here the sequenced sample was peripheral blood, taken after pregnancy. Source of these receptors: a female donor with multiple sclerosis, enrolled in a pregnancy study.

This rearrangement joins TRBV30 to TRBJ2-7, with 8 bases identical to TRBD1. Germline lookup yields CDR1 GTSNPN and CDR2 SVGIG (reference sequence). This CDR3 contains 13 residues. Losses at the gene ends were 0 bases for V and 5 bases for J; bases not matched to a gene: 3. In nucleotides, the CDR3 is TGTGCCTGGAGTGTACTGACAGGGGACGAGCAGTACTTC. Residues: CAWSVLTGDEQYF.

This clone was observed once. CDR3 sequence: CASSGLAGVGEQYF. The CDR3 coding sequence is TGTGCCAGCAGCGGACTAGCGGGAGTCGGCGAGCAGTACTTC. The V gene is TRBV27, the J gene TRBJ2-7, with 13 positions matching TRBD2. The ends lost 6 bases at V and 6 bases at J; junction bases unmatched: 5. This CDR3 is 14 amino acids long. Germline CDR1 and CDR2: MNHEY and SMNVEV (reference sequence).

The J gene is TRBJ1-4, the V gene TRBV25-1; perhaps TRBD1 as D (5 bases). CDR3 length equals 13 residues. V shed 4 bases and J shed 8 bases, with 11 bases lying between them. The germline gives CDR1 MGHDK, CDR2 SYGVNS. The DNA for the CDR3 is TGTGCCAGCAGTGGGGGAGGGGAAGAAAAACTGTTTTTT. This translates into CASSGGGEEKLFF.

The DNA of the CDR3 is TGTGCCAGCAGCTTGGTGGGGGGGAGGAACACTGAAGCTTTCTTT. Its protein product is CASSLVGGRNTEAFF. V usage is TRBV5-6 and J usage is TRBJ1-1, with D possibly being TRBD1 (5 bases). This CDR3 comprises 15 residues. The V gene's germline CDR1 is SGHDT and CDR2 YYEEEE. V was cut by 0 bases and J by 1 base, with 10 bases left in between.

The chain joins TRBV4-1 to TRBJ2-7; 10 positions agree with TRBD2. Germline CDR1 MGHRA, CDR2 YSYEKL. V lost 3 bases, J lost 5 bases, and 13 bases stayed unmatched. This CDR3 has 17 amino acids. The CDR3 sequence is CASSQFNLAGEVDEQYF. The CDR3 DNA reads TGCGCCAGCAGCCAGTTCAACCTAGCGGGAGAGGTTGACGAGCAGTACTTC.

The V and J genes are TRBV18 and TRBJ1-1, with 8 bases matching TRBD1. The CDR3 runs to 13 residues. Looked up from germline, CDR1 is KGHSH and CDR2 is LQKENI. The junction had 2 bases not matched to a gene; V was cut back by 5 bases and J by 3 bases. This CDR3 reads CASSTTGDTEAFF. The DNA for the CDR3 is TGTGCCAGCTCAACGACAGGGGACACTGAAGCTTTCTTT. Drawing the rest from reference TRBV18 and TRBJ1-1, the complete variable domain is NAGVMQNPRHLVRRRGQEARLRCSPMKGHSHVYWYRQLPEEGLKFMVYLQKENIIDESGMPKERFSAEFPKEGPSILRIQQVVRGDSAAYFCASSTTGDTEAFFGQGTRLTVV.

This clone was seen only once. The chain has TRBV5-1 and TRBJ1-1; D is perhaps TRBD1 (5 bases). CDR1 SGHRS and CDR2 YFSETQ come from the germline V gene. The CDR3 is made up of 13 amino acids. Trimming stripped 4 bases from V and 5 bases from J, with 12 bases between. CDR3 sequence reads: CASSVLGGTEAFF. Written as DNA, the CDR3 is TGCGCCAGCAGCGTCTTGGGGGGAACTGAAGCTTTCTTT. The full variable domain, rest sourced from reference TRBV5-1 and TRBJ1-1, is KAGVTQTPRYLIKTRGQQVTLSCSPISGHRSVSWYQQTPGQGLQFLFEYFSETQRNKGNFPGRFSGRQFSNSRSEMNVSTLELGDSALYLCASSVLGGTEAFFGQGTRLTVV.

The chain carries TRBV7-9 and TRBJ1-3, with D tentatively TRBD1 (5 bases). Germline V gives CDR1 SEHNR, CDR2 FQNEAQ (reference sequence). The CDR3 extends over 15 amino acids. V lost 5 bases and J lost 0, with 11 bases in between. CDR3 bases: TGTGCCAGCAGCCGCCGACAGCTCTCTGGAAACACCATATATTTT. Translated, it gives CASSRRQLSGNTIYF.

V and J are TRBV4-3 and TRBJ2-1, with a tentative D call TRBD2 (6 bases). Trimming shortened V by 3 bases and J by 0 bases, and 12 bases separated the two germline ends. The CDR3 runs to 16 residues. Germline CDR1 LGHNA, CDR2 YSLEER. CDR3 residues: CASSHRTTSSYNEQFF. The CDR3 DNA reads TGCGCCAGCAGCCACCGGACTACGAGCTCCTACAATGAGCAGTTCTTC.